The rows below give T cell receptor beta chains drawn from one sample of a study of blood T cell repertoires in COVID-19. Assay: immunoSEQ multiplex PCR; the TCRdb copy retains only in-frame clones and omits some. This sample has about 250,000 clones; around nine tenths occur once, and the top ten carry around 3%. Sequencing was done on a sample of peripheral blood. These receptors were obtained from a man aged 18 to 29 with active or convalescent COVID-19. Both conserved end residues are part of each CDR3. The D gene is left open where the match is weak. Clone size appears in some rows only: once, few, many, or a class for an expanded clone.

v_call,cdr3_length,d_call,j_call,clone_size,cdr3_nt,cdr3_aa
TRBV2,15,TRBD1,TRBJ1-1,-,TGTGCCAGCAGTGACCTCCTCCAGGGGGTCGCTGAAGCTTTCTTT,CASSDLLQGVAEAFF
TRBV5-8,15,-,TRBJ2-1,-,TGTGCCAGCAGCTTGGTAGCGGAGATCTACAATGAGCAGTTCTTC,CASSLVAEIYNEQFF
TRBV9,14,-,TRBJ1-1,few,TGTGCCAGCAGCCCCCTGACAGCTAACTTTGAAGCTTTCTTT,CASSPLTANFEAFF
TRBV5-5,15,TRBD1,TRBJ1-5,-,TGTGCCAGCAGCTCTGGACAGGGGAATAATCAGCCCCAGCATTTT,CASSSGQGNNQPQHF
TRBV4-3,17,TRBD1,TRBJ1-2,-,TGCGCCAGCAGCCAAAGTCCGGGACAGGGGTCGACCTATGGCTACACCTTC,CASSQSPGQGSTYGYTF
TRBV11-2,17,-,TRBJ1-1,-,TGTGCCAGCAGCCTTGAAAAGAGCAGAGGGAGTTTTACTGAAGCTTTCTTT,CASSLEKSRGSFTEAFF
TRBV21-1,17,-,TRBJ1-1,-,TGTGCCAGCAGCAAAAAAACAGGGCCCCCACAGAACACTGAAGCTTTCTTT,CASSKKTGPPQNTEAFF
TRBV10-3,14,-,TRBJ2-1,-,TGTGCCGCTAGGGGGGAGGGGTACTACAATGAGCAGTTCTTC,CAARGEGYYNEQFF
TRBV5-1,14,-,TRBJ1-5,-,TGCGCCAGCAGCTTGGACGGAAGCCAGGGGCCCCAGCATTTT,CASSLDGSQGPQHF
TRBV10-3,14,TRBD1,TRBJ2-7,-,TGTGCCATCAGTGAAAGGACAGGCGCCGGCGAGCAGTACTTC,CAISERTGAGEQYF
TRBV4-1,16,-,TRBJ2-5,few,TGCGCCAGCAGCCAAGATTTCGGGGGACCTCAAGAGACCCAGTACTTC,CASSQDFGGPQETQYF
TRBV2,16,TRBD1,TRBJ2-6,once,TGTGCCAACACCGGGACAGGCAACTCTGGGGCCAACGTCCTGACTTTC,CANTGTGNSGANVLTF
TRBV27,16,-,TRBJ1-1,many,TGTGCCACCTCCTCCCAACAGTTTTTCATGAACACTGAAGCTTTCTTT,CATSSQQFFMNTEAFF
TRBV28,12,-,TRBJ2-7,-,TGTGCAAGCCGGGGGAGTCCCTACGAGCAGTACTTC,CASRGSPYEQYF
TRBV6-2/TRBV6-3,16,TRBD1,TRBJ1-1,-,TGTGCCAGCAGTTTGGGACGGGACAGAAGAAGCACTGAAGCTTTCTTT,CASSLGRDRRSTEAFF
TRBV12-5,13,-,TRBJ2-7,-,TGTGCTAGTGGATCTAGGGCAGGGCCAGAGCAGTACTTC,CASGSRAGPEQYF
TRBV20-1,11,-,TRBJ2-7,-,TGCAGTGCTAGATCCAACTACGAGCAGTACTTC,CSARSNYEQYF
TRBV11-3,14,-,TRBJ2-3,-,TGTGCCAGCAGCTTAGGCAGGGCCACAGATACGCAGTATTTT,CASSLGRATDTQYF
TRBV7-3,16,-,TRBJ2-2,-,TGTGCCAGCAGCCGACAGGCTGTGGCGAACACCGGGGAGCTGTTTTTT,CASSRQAVANTGELFF
TRBV15,13,-,TRBJ2-2,few,TGTGCCACCAGCAGAGATTTCCACACGGAGCTGTTTTTT,CATSRDFHTELFF
TRBV7-9,14,-,TRBJ1-2,-,TGTGCCAGCAGCTTAGAAACCGCAGGGTATGGCTACACCTTC,CASSLETAGYGYTF
TRBV14,15,-,TRBJ2-1,-,TGTGCCAGCAGTCCCGTTGGGGCCCCCTACAATGAGCAGTTCTTC,CASSPVGAPYNEQFF
TRBV29-1,11,-,TRBJ2-7,-,TGCAGCGTTCGGGGATCCGGCGAGCAGTACTTC,CSVRGSGEQYF
TRBV7-2,17,TRBD1,TRBJ1-3,few,TGTGCCAGCAGCTTAGCGGGTGGCAGGGGGTTCGGAAACACCATATATTTT,CASSLAGGRGFGNTIYF
TRBV4-2,16,TRBD2,TRBJ2-1,-,TGTGCCAGCAGCCAAGACCCATTGAGACTAGCGAATGAGCAGTTCTTC,CASSQDPLRLANEQFF
TRBV11-2,16,TRBD1,TRBJ2-7,-,TGTGCCAGCAGCCACTCCGCCGGGACAGGGGGGTACGAGCAGTACTTC,CASSHSAGTGGYEQYF
TRBV10-2,14,-,TRBJ1-1,-,TGCGCCAGCAGTGATGGCAGGGGTGGCACTGAAGCTTTCTTT,CASSDGRGGTEAFF
TRBV7-7,15,TRBD2,TRBJ2-2,-,TGTGCCAGCAGCTTAAGGGGAGGGGACACCGGGGAGCTGTTTTTT,CASSLRGGDTGELFF
TRBV9,16,TRBD2,TRBJ2-3,-,TGTGCCAGCAGCGTAGATCCAGCGGGACGGACAGATACGCAGTATTTT,CASSVDPAGRTDTQYF